The TCR beta chain under discussion was sequenced for a study of T cell changes during pregnancy in multiple sclerosis. Assay: immunoSEQ multiplex PCR; the TCRdb copy retains only in-frame clones and omits some. The sample has about 22,000 clones, just over 90% seen once. Germline CDR1 SGHTA, CDR2 FQGNSA. This CDR3 spans 14 amino acids. Trimming cost V 5 bases and J 7 bases, with 18 bases left between them. Sample: CD4+ T cells from peripheral blood mononuclear cells, taken after pregnancy. This TCR was sampled from a female donor in good health, enrolled as a control in a pregnancy study. The rearrangement links TRBV7-2 to TRBJ2-7; tentatively, D is TRBD1 (6 bases). The CDR3 nucleotides read TGTGCCAGCAGCAGATACAGGGACGGTAAAGAGCAGTACTTC. This gives the protein CASSRYRDGKEQYF.